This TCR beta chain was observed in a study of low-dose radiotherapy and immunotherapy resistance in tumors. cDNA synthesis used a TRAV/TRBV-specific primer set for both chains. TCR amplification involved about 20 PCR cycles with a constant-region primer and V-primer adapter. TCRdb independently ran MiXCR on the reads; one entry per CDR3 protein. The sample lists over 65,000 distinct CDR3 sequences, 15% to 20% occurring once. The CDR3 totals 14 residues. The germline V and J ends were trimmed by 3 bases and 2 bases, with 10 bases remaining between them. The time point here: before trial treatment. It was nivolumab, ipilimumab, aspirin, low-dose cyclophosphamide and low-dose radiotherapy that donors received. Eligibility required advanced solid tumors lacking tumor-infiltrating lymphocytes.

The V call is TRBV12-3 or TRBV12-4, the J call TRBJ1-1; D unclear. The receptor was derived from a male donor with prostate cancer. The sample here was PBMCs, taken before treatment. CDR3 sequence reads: CASSFTAANTEAFF. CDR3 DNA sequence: TGTGCCAGCAGTTTTACGGCAGCAAACACTGAAGCTTTCTTT.